Many counts were recorded for the clone carrying this T cell receptor (beta chain). Its target is not known. These data originate in a study of T cells in Graves' hyperthyroidism and ophthalmopathy. Study information: Sampling of peripheral blood happened at initial diagnosis, prior to any treatment.

Broader study findings: Ophthalmopathy onset followed model prediction by a median approximately 6.2 months.

Trimming took off 4 bases at V and 11 bases at J, with 9 bases between the two ends. Germline V gene data show CDR1 as MNHEY and CDR2 as SMNVEV (reference sequence). The CDR3 totals 11 residues. The source of the PBMCs was roughly 10 ml of fresh peripheral blood. There were TCR beta CDR3 regions amplified from RNA transcripts. The HTBI primer set was used in a first-round RT-PCR of the TCR CDR3. From the multiplex PCR reads, TCRdb called clonotypes with MiXCR, one entry per CDR3 protein. This table holds around 280,000 distinct CDR3 sequences, about 14% found once. The chain couples TRBV27 to TRBJ2-1; D call uncertain. The sequencing sample was made of blood. The receptor was isolated from a woman aged 25 to 39 with Graves' hyperthyroidism that later progressed to Graves' ophthalmopathy. DNA for the CDR3: TGTGCCAGCAGTTCTGGTTTTCAGCAGTTCTTC. Its translation is CASSSGFQQFF.